Included here is one TCR beta chain sequence, with context. Its antigen remains unidentified. CDR1 and CDR2 from the germline V gene are MNHEY and SVGAGI. The CDR3 length is 14 residues. Trimming removed 2 bases at V and 0 bases at J, with 7 bases between. These data are taken from a study of response to subunit inactivated influenza vaccine. Whole-study results and caveats: With each seasonal influenza vaccination, the authors suggested, few new T cells are recruited.

Each CDR3 protein is one row after TCRdb ran MiXCR on the RT-PCR reads. Of a few hundred thousand distinct CDR3 sequences listed, less than 15% were seen once; the top ten hold roughly 11%. This specimen consisted of PBMCs from blood, obtained about 13 days after vaccination. This receptor was obtained from a man between 45 and 60 years old who received an inactivated influenza vaccine. V usage is TRBV6-5 and J usage is TRBJ1-1; D remains ambiguous. Here the CDR3 reads CASSYVAMNTEAFF. The CDR3 DNA follows: TGTGCCAGCAGTTACGTGGCTATGAACACTGAAGCTTTCTTT.